A single TCR beta chain is shown here with its context. This record comes from a study of identical twins. TCRdb re-called the 5' RACE reads through MiXCR, storing one row per CDR3 protein. The sample carries hundreds of thousands of distinct CDR3 sequences, roughly 8% recorded once. The CDR3 totals 14 residues. Germline values: CDR1 MNHEY, CDR2 SMNVEV (reference sequence). V gave up 6 bases and J gave up 4 bases, with 14 bases separating them. This sample also belongs to another study, concerning yellow fever vaccine responses in identical twins. According to that study: Twins reportedly showed a vaccine T cell response that seemed partly convergent and partly personalized.

The chain combines TRBV27 with TRBJ2-3; possibly TRBD2 for D (6 bases). This TCR came from a woman younger than 35 in good health. Sequencing was performed on PBMCs. The CDR3 DNA is TGTGCCAGCAGCCCCTACGGGAGCTCAGATACGCAGTATTTT. As protein: CASSPYGSSDTQYF.